These T cell receptor beta chains were read from a single sample in a study of cytomegalovirus exposure and HLA in healthy donors. Assay used: immunoSEQ multiplex PCR; TCRdb lists only in-frame clones, some missing. The sample has about 200,000 clones; 79% are singletons. The sample comprised PBMCs. These receptors all come from a girl aged 10 to 17 in good health and CMV-seropositive. Each CDR3 is given with its conserved first and last residue. A D gene is named only where the DNA matches it firmly. The listing skips clone size in some rows; elsewhere it reads once, few, many or a size class.

TRBJ1-1 | TRBV6-5 | . | TRBD1 | CATRLGTGGTEAFF | TGTGCCACCCGTCTCGGGACAGGGGGAACTGAAGCTTTCTTT
TRBJ1-2 | TRBV7-9 | . | . | CASSPTSQGCYGYTF | TGTGCCAGCAGCCCAACCTCGCAGGGTTGCTATGGCTACACCTTC
TRBJ2-7 | TRBV7-2 | . | . | CASRNSGSRAGWSYEQYF | TGTGCCAGCAGAAATAGTGGTTCTAGGGCAGGGTGGAGCTACGAGCAGTACTTC
TRBJ2-5 | TRBV4-3 | . | TRBD2 | CASSQDGLAGRGEETQYF | TGCGCCAGCAGCCAAGATGGTCTAGCGGGGCGGGGCGAAGAGACCCAGTACTTC
TRBJ1-6 | TRBV5-6 | . | . | CASREDSFSPLHF | TGTGCCAGCAGGGAGGACAGTTTTTCACCCCTCCACTTT
TRBJ1-2 | TRBV4-3 | . | . | CASSQRTRNYGYTF | TGCGCCAGCAGCCAACGGACACGGAACTATGGCTACACCTTC
TRBJ2-3 | TRBV7-2 | . | . | CASSSAQTRRTDTQYF | TGTGCCAGCAGTTCCGCCCAGACTAGACGCACAGATACGCAGTATTTT
TRBJ1-6 | TRBV4-3 | . | . | CASSQAHRESPLHF | TGCGCCAGCAGCCAAGCCCACAGGGAGTCACCCCTCCACTTT
TRBJ1-6 | TRBV23-1 | . | TRBD1 | CASTGDRGMKGSPLHF | TGCGCCAGCACCGGGGACAGGGGGATGAAGGGTTCACCCCTCCACTTT
TRBJ1-2 | TRBV19 | . | . | CASSRHAGMDYGYTF | TGTGCCAGTAGTAGACATGCAGGGATGGACTATGGCTACACCTTC
TRBJ2-5 | TRBV15 | few | TRBD2 | CATSRGKTSGEETQYF | TGTGCCACCAGCAGAGGCAAGACTAGCGGGGAGGAGACCCAGTACTTC
TRBJ2-1 | TRBV6-5 | . | TRBD1 | CASRNRGYNEQFF | TGTGCCAGCAGAAACAGGGGTTACAATGAGCAGTTCTTC
TRBJ1-2 | TRBV15 | . | . | CATSRWASAYGYTF | TGTGCCACCAGCAGGTGGGCCTCTGCCTATGGCTACACCTTC
TRBJ1-1 | TRBV7-2 | few | . | CASSTATGKNTEAFF | TGTGCCAGCAGCACCGCGACAGGCAAGAACACTGAAGCTTTCTTT
TRBJ1-1 | TRBV5-4 | . | . | CASSLPGSGTEAFF | TGTGCCAGCAGCTTACCGGGGTCAGGCACTGAAGCTTTCTTT
TRBJ2-1 | TRBV5-1 | . | . | CASSLEAPHREQFF | TGCGCCAGCAGCTTGGAGGCCCCCCACAGGGAGCAGTTCTTC
TRBJ1-1 | TRBV29-1 | . | TRBD1 | CSVERRTGVSLNTEAFF | TGCAGCGTTGAACGCCGGACAGGGGTCTCCCTCAACACTGAAGCTTTCTTT
TRBJ1-3 | TRBV7-8 | . | TRBD1 | CASSSENTGGGNTIYF | TGTGCCAGCAGCTCCGAAAACACAGGGGGCGGAAACACCATATATTTT
TRBJ1-2 | TRBV7-9 | . | . | CASSPQGFDYGYTF | TGTGCCAGCAGCCCACAGGGTTTCGACTATGGCTACACCTTC
TRBJ2-3 | TRBV5-1 | . | . | CASSLENMVRGKAQYF | TGCGCCAGCAGCTTGGAGAATATGGTCAGGGGTAAAGCGCAGTATTTT
TRBJ1-1 | TRBV10-3 | . | TRBD1 | CAIRGGTGENTEAFF | TGTGCCATCAGGGGGGGGACAGGGGAGAACACTGAAGCTTTCTTT
TRBJ2-2 | TRBV27 | . | TRBD1 | CASSLTRTGGITGELFF | TGTGCCAGCAGTTTAACGAGGACAGGGGGAATCACCGGGGAGCTGTTTTTT
TRBJ1-5 | TRBV15 | . | . | CATSRAGESNQPQHF | TGTGCCACCAGCAGAGCCGGTGAGAGCAATCAGCCCCAGCATTTT
TRBJ2-1 | TRBV18 | once | TRBD2 | CASSPPPSGVSNEQFF | TGTGCCAGCTCACCACCGCCTAGCGGGGTGTCAAATGAGCAGTTCTTC